Listed below are T cell receptor beta chains from one sample, sequenced in a study of blood T cell repertoires in COVID-19. Method: immunoSEQ multiplex PCR; TCRdb's copy keeps in-frame clones and lacks some. The sample includes around 110,000 clones, 70% to 90% of them seen just once. The sample taken for sequencing was peripheral blood. The source is a middle-aged man with acute or convalescent COVID-19. Each CDR3 is given with its conserved first and last residue. Each record gives: D gene, clone size, V gene, CDR3 length, J gene, CDR3 protein, CDR3 DNA. D genes are given only for firm matches. Clone sizes are given selectively: once, few, many, or a class where the clone is expanded.

D: NA; size: once; V: TRBV10-3; length: 13; J: TRBJ1-6; CDR3: CANQRDYNSPLHF; DNA: TGTGCCAACCAACGGGACTATAATTCACCCCTCCACTTT
D: TRBD2; size: NA; V: TRBV7-3; length: 15; J: TRBJ2-1; CDR3: CASSLRLAGGHEQFF; DNA: TGTGCCAGCAGCCTCAGACTAGCGGGGGGGCATGAGCAGTTCTTC
D: TRBD2; size: NA; V: TRBV7-3; length: 13; J: TRBJ2-3; CDR3: CASSRGSTDTQYF; DNA: TGTGCCAGCAGCCGCGGGAGTACAGATACGCAGTATTTT
D: TRBD1; size: NA; V: TRBV5-1; length: 15; J: TRBJ2-7; CDR3: CASSLGDSYSYEQYF; DNA: TGCGCCAGCAGCTTGGGGGACAGTTACTCCTACGAGCAGTACTTC
D: TRBD1; size: NA; V: TRBV15; length: 15; J: TRBJ1-4; CDR3: CATSRGGQGGEKLFF; DNA: TGTGCCACCAGCAGAGGCGGACAGGGAGGAGAAAAACTGTTTTTT
D: NA; size: NA; V: TRBV29-1; length: 12; J: TRBJ1-1; CDR3: CSVGRGNTEAFF; DNA: TGCAGCGTGGGCCGGGGGAACACTGAAGCTTTCTTT
D: NA; size: NA; V: TRBV5-4; length: 12; J: TRBJ2-3; CDR3: CASSLAPDTQYF; DNA: TGTGCCAGCAGCTTGGCTCCAGATACGCAGTATTTT
D: NA; size: NA; V: TRBV6-5; length: 13; J: TRBJ1-1; CDR3: CASSFTVNTEAFF; DNA: TGTGCCAGCAGTTTTACGGTGAACACTGAAGCTTTCTTT
D: TRBD1; size: NA; V: TRBV6-2/TRBV6-3; length: 15; J: TRBJ2-2; CDR3: CASSADRGLTGELFF; DNA: TGTGCCAGCAGTGCGGACAGGGGACTCACCGGGGAGCTGTTTTTT
D: NA; size: NA; V: TRBV10-2; length: 16; J: TRBJ1-6; CDR3: CASSESWGGRNSPLHF; DNA: TGCGCCAGCAGTGAGTCATGGGGCGGAAGAAATTCACCCCTCCACTTT
D: TRBD2; size: NA; V: TRBV6-5; length: 14; J: TRBJ2-1; CDR3: CASSYMGLAGKQFF; DNA: TGTGCCAGCAGTTACATGGGACTAGCGGGTAAACAGTTCTTC
D: TRBD1; size: NA; V: TRBV6-6; length: 15; J: TRBJ1-2; CDR3: CASSNSQGAGYGYTF; DNA: TGTGCCAGCAGTAATTCACAGGGGGCAGGTTATGGCTACACCTTC